This entry is about one T cell receptor beta chain. TCRdb keeps only in-frame clones here, not all; method: immunoSEQ multiplex PCR. The sample yields more than 95,000 clones, roughly 80% seen once. Germline V gives CDR1 LNHDA, CDR2 SQIVND (reference sequence). With V trimmed by 5 bases and J by 11 bases, 15 bases remained unmatched. This CDR3 contains 17 residues. The sample comes from a study of blood T cell repertoires in COVID-19. This receptor was taken from a human donor in a cohort sampled during active COVID-19. This rearrangement joins TRBV19 to TRBJ1-6; 10 bases map to TRBD1. The sequenced sample consisted of peripheral blood. The DNA of the CDR3 is TGTGCCAGTAGTGCCTTTCGCCGGGACAGGGGTCCGACACCCCTCCACTTT. It translates to CASSAFRRDRGPTPLHF.